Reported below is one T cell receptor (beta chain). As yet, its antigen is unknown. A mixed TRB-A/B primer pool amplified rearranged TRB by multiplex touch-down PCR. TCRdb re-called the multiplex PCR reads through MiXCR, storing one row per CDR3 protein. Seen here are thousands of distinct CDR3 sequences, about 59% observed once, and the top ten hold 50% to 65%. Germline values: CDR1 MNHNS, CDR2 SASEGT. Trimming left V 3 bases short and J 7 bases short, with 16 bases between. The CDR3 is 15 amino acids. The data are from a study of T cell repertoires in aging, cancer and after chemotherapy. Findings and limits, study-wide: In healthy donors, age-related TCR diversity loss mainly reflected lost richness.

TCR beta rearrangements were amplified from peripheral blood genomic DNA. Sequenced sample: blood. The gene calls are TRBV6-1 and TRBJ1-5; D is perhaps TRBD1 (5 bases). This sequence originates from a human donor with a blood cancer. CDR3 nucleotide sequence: TGTGCCAGCAGTGAGATCGGGCAGGGCCGCCAGCCCCAGCATTTT. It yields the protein CASSEIGQGRQPQHF.